This T cell receptor (beta chain) is from a study of somatic mutations in cytotoxic T cells in rheumatoid arthritis. Study findings and constraints: More than 20% of CD8+ cells belonged to the largest clone in about an eighth of the roughly 65 patients.

The germline V and J ends were trimmed by 6 bases and 4 bases, with 16 bases remaining between them. The CDR3 consists of 15 residues. The germline V gene encodes CDR1 MNHEY and CDR2 SMNVEV (reference sequence). The assay was immunoSEQ multiplex PCR, and TCRdb's table has in-frame clones only and misses some. The sample shows 15,000 or so clones, about 80% of them seen only once. As regards this clone: The antigen is unknown.

Sequences were obtained from CD8+ T cells sorted from blood. The chain employs TRBV27 and TRBJ1-5, with D maybe TRBD1 (5 bases). This clonotype was sampled from an adult with rheumatoid arthritis. CDR3 sequence reads: CASRRGGVTNQPQHF. The CDR3 DNA reads as TGTGCCAGCAGAAGGGGAGGGGTTACTAATCAGCCCCAGCATTTT.